The entry below describes one T cell receptor (beta chain). The same CDR3 is also encoded by other DNA sequences in this sample. The source of the sample is a study of blood T cell repertoires in COVID-19. The CDR3 length is 14 residues. Germline V lookup: CDR1 SGHNT, CDR2 YYREEE (reference sequence). V lost 3 bases and J lost 3; bases outside the gene matches: 1. Sequencing used immunoSEQ multiplex PCR; TCRdb keeps in-frame clones, though not all of them. This table has over 300,000 clones, approximately 83% appearing once. The rearrangement joins TRBV5-4 to TRBJ1-1; 11 bases line up with TRBD1. The specimen was PBMCs or T cells enriched from blood (not recorded which). The source is a man under 40 who had recovered from COVID-19. CDR3 protein: CASSWGQGDTEAFF. The DNA for the CDR3 is TGTGCCAGCAGCTGGGGACAGGGGGACACTGAAGCTTTCTTT.